The rows below give T cell receptor beta chains drawn from one sample of a study of T cell repertoires in cytomegalovirus infection. From the reads, TCRdb called clonotypes with MiXCR, one entry per CDR3 protein. The sample includes hundreds of thousands of distinct CDR3 sequences, 30% to 35% of them seen just once. No cognate antigen is known for these TCRs. The sequencing here drew on cultured PBMCs, taken from culture after CMV antigen stimulation. The receptors were sampled from a human donor in good health (CMV status not recorded). Some clones in this sample may be carry-over from other donors' samples. Each CDR3 is given with its conserved first and last residue. A D gene is named only where the DNA matches it firmly. Clone size is stated in some rows and not others, as once, few, many or a class when expanded.

D	V	size	J	DNA	CDR3
NA	TRBV7-9	few	TRBJ2-7	TGTGCCAGCGGTAACGAGCAGTACTTC	CASGNEQYF
NA	TRBV5-4	NA	TRBJ2-1	TGTGCCAGCAGCCCCCCTGGCGGCTACAATGAGCAGTTCTTC	CASSPPGGYNEQFF
TRBD2	TRBV20-1	NA	TRBJ2-1	TGCAGTGCTATGCTGGAGAGCGGGAGATACAATGAGCAGTTCTTC	CSAMLESGRYNEQFF
NA	TRBV2	few	TRBJ2-4	TGTGCCAGCGGGAGGGACAACACCAAAAACATTCAGTACTTC	CASGRDNTKNIQYF
NA	TRBV29-1	NA	TRBJ1-1	TGCAGCGTTGGCGCAGGGATCGCTGAAGCTTTCTTT	CSVGAGIAEAFF
NA	TRBV5-4	NA	TRBJ2-7	TGTGCCAGCAGCAGAATGTCCCGGCCGGGCGAGCAGTACTTC	CASSRMSRPGEQYF
TRBD1	TRBV6-5	NA	TRBJ2-7	TGTGCCAGCAGCCCCCCAGACAGGGAACATTACGAGCAGTACTTC	CASSPPDREHYEQYF
NA	TRBV7-2	many	TRBJ1-6	TGTGCCAGCAGCTTCGGGTCCGGATATAATTCACCCCTCCACTTT	CASSFGSGYNSPLHF
TRBD1	TRBV5-6	NA	TRBJ1-1	TGTGCCAGCAGAGCCAACAGGGGATTCACTGAAGCTTTCTTT	CASRANRGFTEAFF
NA	TRBV12-3/TRBV12-4	NA	TRBJ2-1	TGTGCCAGCAGTTCGACTACCCCCTCGGATTACAATGAGCAGTTCTTC	CASSSTTPSDYNEQFF
TRBD2	TRBV7-6	NA	TRBJ2-1	TGTGCCAGCAGCTTAGGGACTAGCGGTCTCGGGGGTGAGCAGTTCTTC	CASSLGTSGLGGEQFF
NA	TRBV18	NA	TRBJ1-5	TGTGCCAGCTCACCTATCTGGAATCAGCCCCAGCATTTT	CASSPIWNQPQHF
NA	TRBV6-6	NA	TRBJ1-1	TGTGCCAGCAGACCGGGAGGGACGAACACTGAAGCTTTCTTT	CASRPGGTNTEAFF
NA	TRBV5-1	NA	TRBJ1-4	TGCGCCAGCAGCGGGGGGACCGCCGACGCTAATGAAAAACTGTTTTTT	CASSGGTADANEKLFF
TRBD2	TRBV7-8	NA	TRBJ2-5	TGTGCCAGCAGCTTAGTGTGGGGCGGGAGTTCGGGAGAGACCCAGTACTTC	CASSLVWGGSSGETQYF
TRBD1	TRBV7-6	few	TRBJ1-4	TGTGCCAGCAGCCCCGGGACAGCCAGCGAAAAACTGTTTTTT	CASSPGTASEKLFF
NA	TRBV7-9	many	TRBJ1-1	TGTGCCAGCAGCGAGACGGGGAACACTGAAGCTTTCTTT	CASSETGNTEAFF
NA	TRBV28	NA	TRBJ1-4	TGTGCCAGCAGCCCGTTAGGGGCGCAGAATGAAAAACTGTTTTTT	CASSPLGAQNEKLFF
NA	TRBV7-7	NA	TRBJ2-5	TGTGCCAGCAGCTCGAATGCAGTTGGGGTTTACCCTCTTGAGACCCAGTACTTC	CASSSNAVGVYPLETQYF
TRBD1	TRBV7-2	few	TRBJ1-4	TGTGCCAGCAGCTTCAGGGGGATGACTAATGAAAAACTGTTTTTT	CASSFRGMTNEKLFF
NA	TRBV24-1	once	TRBJ2-3	TGTGCCACCGCTGATCCGAGTAGCACAGATACGCAGTATTTT	CATADPSSTDTQYF
NA	TRBV20-1	few	TRBJ1-6	TGCAGTGCTAGAGACCGATTCTCAGGGGAAGGCAATTCACCCCTCCACTTT	CSARDRFSGEGNSPLHF
TRBD1	TRBV12-5	NA	TRBJ1-1	TGTGCTAGTGGTTTGGGATCCGGGACAGTTACGAACACTGAAGCTTTCTTT	CASGLGSGTVTNTEAFF
NA	TRBV20-1	NA	TRBJ1-1	TGCAGTGCTAGCAGGCCGAACACTGAAGCTTTCTTT	CSASRPNTEAFF
NA	TRBV29-1	NA	TRBJ2-1	TGCAGCGTTGACCGGAGGGAGCTCAATGAGCAGTTCTTC	CSVDRRELNEQFF
NA	TRBV20-1	NA	TRBJ2-5	TGCAGTGCTAGGGGTCGGGTCCAGGTAGAGACCCAGTACTTC	CSARGRVQVETQYF